Below, 25 T cell receptor beta chains from the same sample are listed, as sequenced in a study of molecular identifiers for immune sequencing clone quantification. One entry per CDR3 protein, called by TCRdb with MiXCR from the PCR reads. Here the sample spans about half a million distinct CDR3 sequences, about 22% being singletons. Sequencing was performed on naive CD8+ T cells from blood, with Jurkat cell RNA spiked in. Subset of the sample: FACS-sorted CD8+CD4-CCR7+CD45RA+ naive T cells. The receptors come from a human donor in good health. Some libraries in this study had Jurkat cell RNA spiked in.

In this sample, this clonotype turned up many times. The chain combines TRBV30 with TRBJ2-7; no clear D. Germline V gene data show CDR1 as GTSNPN and CDR2 as SVGIG (reference sequence). Trimming left V 2 bases short and J 4 bases short, with 9 bases between. The CDR3 loop spans 12 amino acids. In DNA, the CDR3 is TGTGCCTGGAGTACCACGGGTTACGAGCAGTACTTC. It specifies CAWSTTGYEQYF.

This clonotype has ten or more counts. The rearrangement uses TRBV20-1 and TRBJ2-7; the D gene is possibly TRBD2 (6 bases). The CDR3 is made up of 13 amino acids. The V end was cut by 7 bases, the J end by 0 bases, with 13 bases between. The germline V gene has CDR1 DFQATT and CDR2 SNEGSKA (reference sequence). The CDR3 DNA follows: TGCAGTGTTGGCGGGAAAAGCTCCTACGAGCAGTACTTC. This translates into CSVGGKSSYEQYF.

Worth noting for this clonotype: It is likely a read error, because the conserved phenylalanine at the end of the CDR3 is missing. V usage is TRBV27 and J usage is TRBJ2-5; possible D gene TRBD2, 5 bases. V lost 6 bases and J 5 bases, leaving 19 bases between the germline ends. The CDR3 has 15 residues. CDR1 MNHEY and CDR2 SMNVEV come from the germline V gene (reference sequence). The CDR3 DNA sequence: TGTGCCAGCAGGAGTACGGGGAGATGGGAGGAGACCCAGTACTCC. This gives the protein CASRSTGRWEETQYS.

V gene TRBV2 combines with J gene TRBJ2-3; 10 nucleotides line up with TRBD2. CDR1 and CDR2 from the germline V gene are SNHLY and FYNNEI. The CDR3 has 15 amino acids. Germline trimming cut 6 bases from V and 2 bases from J; bases unmatched to any gene: 5. The CDR3 nucleotides read TGTGCCAGCAGAGGGACTAGCGCCTACACAGATACGCAGTATTTT. It yields the protein CASRGTSAYTDTQYF. Full variable domain (missing parts from reference TRBV2 and TRBJ2-3): EPEVTQTPSHQVTQMGQEVILRCVPISNHLYFYWYRQILGQKVEFLVSFYNNEISEKSEIFDDQFSVERPDGSNFTLKIRSTKLEDSAMYFCASRGTSAYTDTQYFGPGTRLTVL.

This clonotype was counted many times. The chain carries TRBV29-1 and TRBJ2-3; 9 bases are a match to TRBD2. The J segment lost 6 bases and the V segment lost 3 bases, leaving 10 bases of the junction unmatched. Germline V gene sequence: CDR1 SQVTM, CDR2 ANQGSEA. This CDR3 is 15 amino acids long. CDR3 region: CSVEYPSGNLDTQYF. In DNA, the CDR3 is TGCAGCGTTGAGTATCCTAGCGGGAATCTGGATACGCAGTATTTT.

This clonotype was observed many times. DNA of the CDR3: TGTGCCAGCAGCCAAGGGGGACAACAGTTGGATACGCAGTATTTT. Protein: CASSQGGQQLDTQYF. This rearrangement joins TRBV4-2 to TRBJ2-3; tentatively, D is TRBD1 (6 bases). This CDR3 is built from 15 residues. With 1 base removed from V and 6 bases from J, the gap between germline ends came to 14 bases. Germline values: CDR1 LGHNA, CDR2 YNFKEQ.

As to this clonotype: It may be a read error: a sequence one base away is much more abundant. J is TRBJ2-7 and V is TRBV6-1; a weak D match, TRBD2 (5 bases). The V end was cut by 3 bases, the J end by 3 bases, with 9 bases between. Germline values: CDR1 MNHNS, CDR2 SASEGT. This CDR3 comprises 13 residues. Here the CDR3 DNA reads TGTGCCAGCAGTGATTACGGGGTCTACGAGCAGTACTTC. Translation: CASSDYGVYEQYF.

This clonotype turned up a few times. This chain connects TRBV21-1 to TRBJ1-4; no DNA check was done on the table's D call, TRBD1. TRBV21-1 is listed as a pseudogene. The CDR3 is 14 amino acids. The CDR3 loop is CASSNVGAHEKLFF. The CDR3 coding sequence is TGTGCCAGCAGCAACGTAGGGGCTCACGAAAAACTGTTTTTT.

This clonotype was seen at least ten times. The chain links TRBV24-1 to TRBJ2-7, with D unresolved. The CDR3 loop spans 12 amino acids. Germline V gene lookup returns CDR1 KGHDR and CDR2 SFDVKD. Trimming shortened V by 3 bases and J by 0 bases, and 2 bases separated the two germline ends. The CDR3 spells CATSDPSYEQYF. The CDR3 region has the DNA TGTGCCACCAGTGATCCCTCCTACGAGCAGTACTTC.

About this clonotype: A read error may produce the germline difference seen at one junction end. The V call is TRBV5-3, the J call TRBJ2-3; a possible D gene is TRBD2 (7 bases). TRBV5-3 is given ORF status, its function remaining uncertain. The CDR3 spans 19 residues. The CDR3 DNA reads as TGTGCCAGCAGCTTGGCGAGCATATACGGGGGGCAGGGCACAGATACGCAGTATTTT. Protein sequence: CASSLASIYGGQGTDTQYF.

V usage is TRBV2 and J usage is TRBJ2-2; D ambiguous. V was cut by 2 bases and J by 3 bases, with 7 bases left in between. The length of the CDR3 is 14 residues. Germline-derived CDR1 and CDR2 are SNHLY and FYNNEI. This CDR3 reads CASSEWAYTGELFF. CDR3 DNA: TGTGCCAGCAGTGAATGGGCTTACACCGGGGAGCTGTTTTTT.

This clonotype was counted at least ten times. The chain is built from TRBV20-1 and TRBJ2-3; no definite D call. V lost 0 bases and J 2 bases, leaving 6 bases between the germline ends. Germline CDR1 and CDR2: DFQATT and SNEGSKA (reference sequence). CDR3 length: 13 amino acids. The CDR3 nucleotides are TGCAGTGCTAGAGATCTCCTCACAGATACGCAGTATTTT. It translates to CSARDLLTDTQYF.

V gene TRBV3-1 combines with J gene TRBJ2-2, with D tentatively TRBD2 (5 bases). The V gene lost 8 bases and the J gene lost 0 bases, with 13 bases spanning the gap. Germline CDR1 reads LGHDT; CDR2 reads YNNKEL (reference sequence). This CDR3 is built from 15 residues. CDR3 sequence (DNA): TGTGCCAGCGGCGCACTAGACCCGAACACCGGGGAGCTGTTTTTT. It codes for CASGALDPNTGELFF.

There are many counts of this clonotype. The chain carries TRBV29-1 and TRBJ2-2, with 10 bases aligning to TRBD2. The CDR3 has 16 residues. Germline V gene lookup returns CDR1 SQVTM and CDR2 ANQGSEA. The V segment lost 0 bases and the J segment 10 bases; nucleotides outside the gene matches: 11. This chain's CDR3 is CSVEEGGLAGAPELFF. The CDR3 DNA follows: TGCAGCGTTGAAGAAGGCGGGCTAGCGGGAGCCCCGGAGCTGTTTTTT.

The rearrangement uses TRBV5-6 and TRBJ2-7; the D call may be TRBD1 or TRBD2 (5 bases each). V lost 1 base and J 1 base, leaving 15 bases between the germline ends. Germline V gene lookup returns CDR1 SGHDT and CDR2 YYEEEE. This CDR3 comprises 16 residues. This CDR3 is CASSLLVGDRSYEQYF. Written as DNA, the CDR3 is TGTGCCAGCAGCTTGTTGGTAGGGGACCGTTCCTACGAGCAGTACTTC.

CDR3 protein: CASSQDRARQGANYGYTF. In nucleotides, the CDR3 is TGTGCCAGCAGCCAAGATCGGGCCCGGCAGGGTGCTAACTATGGCTACACCTTC. The chain recombines TRBV4-2 with TRBJ1-2, with D perhaps matching TRBD1 (5 bases). This CDR3 is 18 amino acids long. V dropped 0 bases and J dropped 0 bases, with 17 bases sitting between them. Germline V gene sequence: CDR1 LGHNA, CDR2 YNFKEQ.

This clonotype was observed at least ten times. The CDR3 region has the DNA TGTGCCAGCAGTGAGTACAGGGTCGATGAGCAGTTCTTC. Translating it yields CASSEYRVDEQFF. This rearrangement joins TRBV25-1 to TRBJ2-1; D is perhaps TRBD1 (6 bases). The length of the CDR3 is 13 residues. Germline V gene data show CDR1 as MGHDK and CDR2 as SYGVNS. Trimming removed 3 bases from V and 8 bases from J, with 11 bases in between. Based on the CDR3 plus reference TRBV25-1 and TRBJ2-1, the full variable domain is EADIYQTPRYLVIGTGKKITLECSQTMGHDKMYWYQQDPGMELHLIHYSYGVNSTEKGDLSSESTVSRIRTEHFPLTLESARPSHTSQYLCASSEYRVDEQFFGPGTRLTVL.

This clonotype was seen ten or more times. The chain couples TRBV5-1 to TRBJ1-1; D might be TRBD1 (5 bases). Trimming left V 3 bases short and J 0 bases short, with 9 bases between. The germline gives CDR1 SGHRS, CDR2 YFSETQ. The CDR3 is 14 residues long. The CDR3 loop is CASSWDPLNTEAFF. CDR3 in DNA: TGCGCCAGCAGCTGGGACCCTTTGAACACTGAAGCTTTCTTT.

This clonotype has only a few counts. The genes are TRBV18 and TRBJ2-5; D uncertain. CDR1 is KGHSH, CDR2 LQKENI, per germline. V shed 4 bases and J shed 2 bases, with 14 bases lying between them. CDR3 length: 15 amino acids. In DNA, the CDR3 is TGTGCCAGCTCACTTTGGAGTGCAGAACAAGAGACCCAGTACTTC. Translating gives CASSLWSAEQETQYF.

This clonotype appeared a few times. It is unclear where the CDR3 begins or ends on the DNA, so no DNA is shown, and the CDR3 is as TCRdb lists it. The chain is built from TRBV7-5 and TRBJ2-7. TRBV7-5 is assigned pseudogene status. The CDR3 has 15 amino acids, counting both end residues. This CDR3 is CISVPEADSSYEQYF.

The chain is built from TRBV12-3 or TRBV12-4 and TRBJ2-5; 8 bases fit TRBD1. Trimming at V came to 7 bases and at J to 5 bases, leaving 9 bases not matched to a gene. The CDR3 sequence is 14 residues long. The CDR3, as DNA: TGTGCCAGCACAAGACGCCGGGACAGGGAGACCCAGTACTTC. Encoded protein: CASTRRRDRETQYF.

The gene calls are TRBV6-5 and TRBJ1-1, with unresolved D. There are 16 residues in the CDR3. V was trimmed by 1 base and J by 3 bases, leaving 15 bases between them. Germline V gives CDR1 MNHEY, CDR2 SVGAGI. The CDR3 sequence: CASSYFASKRDTEAFF. The CDR3 DNA follows: TGTGCCAGCAGTTACTTCGCTTCGAAAAGGGACACTGAAGCTTTCTTT.

The chain recombines TRBV6-5 with TRBJ2-5; 8 bases are a match to TRBD1. From germline, CDR1 is MNHEY and CDR2 SVGAGI. The CDR3 has 17 amino acids. The trim removed 9 bases at V and 0 bases at J, leaving 15 bases unmatched. CDR3 residues: CASPRSPRQGYQETQYF. CDR3 nucleotide sequence: TGTGCCAGTCCCCGATCGCCCCGACAGGGGTACCAAGAGACCCAGTACTTC.

A remark on this clonotype: The junction differs from germline at one of its ends, possibly a read error. The chain links TRBV27 to TRBJ1-4; TRBD1 might be the D (5 bases). CDR1 is MNHEY, CDR2 SMNVEV, per germline (reference sequence). CDR3 length equals 18 residues. The CDR3 DNA reads TGTACCAGCAGTCCATCAAGGGGAGAGGGTGAGGGTGGAGAAAAACTGTTTTTT. It codes for CTSSPSRGEGEGGEKLFF.

Concerning this clonotype itself: A clone one base away is much larger, so this may be a read error. The V call is TRBV7-9, the J call TRBJ2-2, with D tentatively TRBD2 (5 bases). The V end was cut by 5 bases, the J end by 6 bases, with 13 bases between. Germline V gene sequence: CDR1 SEHNR, CDR2 FQNEAQ (reference sequence). CDR3 length equals 14 residues. The CDR3 nucleotides are TGTGCCAGCAGCGCGGGTGGGTCCCCCGGGGAGCTGTTTTTT. Its protein product is CASSAGGSPGELFF.